This record covers a single TCR beta chain. Its antigen is still unknown. This sample stems from a study of cytomegalovirus exposure and HLA in healthy donors. Study findings and constraints: The authors reported that TCR beta sequences could predict HLA-A and HLA-B alleles. These predictions were accurate for most subjects in the first cohort. Highly shared variants forming one cluster were likely a sequencing artifact. Excluded were some V segments that proved indistinguishable, including TRBV6-2 and TRBV6-3. Earlier analysis found most TCR beta V segments productive about 87% or about 30% of the time.

V gave up 5 bases and J gave up 4 bases, with 17 bases separating them. The length of the CDR3 is 15 residues. Germline V gives CDR1 MGHRA, CDR2 YSYEKL. PCR employed 60 Vbeta and 13 Jbeta primers. This table comes from immunoSEQ multiplex PCR, and its TCRdb copy is limited to in-frame clones, with some not included. Among 95,000 to 110,000 clones listed, over 60% were seen once. What was sequenced was PBMCs. V usage is TRBV4-1 and J usage is TRBJ1-2; maybe TRBD1 (6 bases). This clonotype was obtained from a woman in her late teens or twenties in good health and CMV-seropositive. CDR3 nucleotides: TGCGCCAGCAGCGAATTCCACCGGGACACCTATGGCTACACCTTC. Residues: CASSEFHRDTYGYTF.